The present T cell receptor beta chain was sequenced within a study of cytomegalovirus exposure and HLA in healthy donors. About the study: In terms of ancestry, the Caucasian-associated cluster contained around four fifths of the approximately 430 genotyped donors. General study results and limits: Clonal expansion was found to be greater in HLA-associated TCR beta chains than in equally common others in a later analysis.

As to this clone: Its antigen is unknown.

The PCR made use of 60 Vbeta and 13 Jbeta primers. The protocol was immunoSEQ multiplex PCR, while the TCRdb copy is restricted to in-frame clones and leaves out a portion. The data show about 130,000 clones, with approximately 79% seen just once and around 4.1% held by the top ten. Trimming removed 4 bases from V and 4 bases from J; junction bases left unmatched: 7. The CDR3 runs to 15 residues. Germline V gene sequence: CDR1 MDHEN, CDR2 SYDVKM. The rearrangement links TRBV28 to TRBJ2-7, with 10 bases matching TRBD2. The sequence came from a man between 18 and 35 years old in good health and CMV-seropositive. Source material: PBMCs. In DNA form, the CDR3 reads TGTGCCAGCAGTTCCACGCCGGGACTAGCGTACGAGCAGTACTTC. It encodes CASSSTPGLAYEQYF.